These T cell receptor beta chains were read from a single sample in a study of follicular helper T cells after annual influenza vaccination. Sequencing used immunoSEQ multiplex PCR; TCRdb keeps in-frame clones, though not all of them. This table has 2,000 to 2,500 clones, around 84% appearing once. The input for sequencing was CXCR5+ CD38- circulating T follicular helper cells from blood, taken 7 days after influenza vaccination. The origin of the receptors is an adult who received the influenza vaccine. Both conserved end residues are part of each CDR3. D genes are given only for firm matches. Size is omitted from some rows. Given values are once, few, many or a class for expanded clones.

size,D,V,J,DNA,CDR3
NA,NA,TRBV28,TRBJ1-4,TGTGCCAGCAGTTTATTTGGGGGGAATGAAAAACTGTTTTTT,CASSLFGGNEKLFF
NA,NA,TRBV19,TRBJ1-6,TGTGCCAGTAGTGTCTCCTGGACAGAACTTACACGTTCACCCCTCCACTTT,CASSVSWTELTRSPLHF
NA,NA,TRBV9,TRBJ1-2,TGTGCCAGCAGCCCGAATGGGAGGGATTGGGATGGCTACACCTTC,CASSPNGRDWDGYTF
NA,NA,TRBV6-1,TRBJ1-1,TGTGCCAGCAGTGCGAAGGGAAACACTGAAGCTTTCTTT,CASSAKGNTEAFF
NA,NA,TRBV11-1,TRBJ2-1,TGTGCCAGCAGCCGGTCCAATGAGCAGTTCTTC,CASSRSNEQFF
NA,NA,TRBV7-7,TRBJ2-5,TGTGCTAGCAGCCCAAGTCCGGTCCAAGAGACCCAGTACTTC,CASSPSPVQETQYF
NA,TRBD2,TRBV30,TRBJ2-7,TGTGCCTGGAGTGTAAGAGAGGGACTAGCGGGTGACGAGCAGTACTTC,CAWSVREGLAGDEQYF
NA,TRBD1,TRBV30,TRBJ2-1,TGTGCCTGGGAGGGGACAGGGTCCAATGAGCAGTTCTTC,CAWEGTGSNEQFF
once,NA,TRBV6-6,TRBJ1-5,TGTGCCACGGCCATTTCCAATCAGCCCCAGCATTTT,CATAISNQPQHF
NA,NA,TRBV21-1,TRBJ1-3,TGTGCCAGCAGCATTCTACCGACAGGGGCTGGAAACACCATATATTTT,CASSILPTGAGNTIYF
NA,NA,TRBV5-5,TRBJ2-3,TGTGCCAGCAGCTTGGGCCAGGGGTTGAGCACAGATACGCAGTATTTT,CASSLGQGLSTDTQYF
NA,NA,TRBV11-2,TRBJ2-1,TGTGCCAGCAGCCCAGCCGCTGTATACAATGAGCAGTTCTTC,CASSPAAVYNEQFF
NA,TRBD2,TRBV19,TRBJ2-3,TGTGCCAGTAGTATCCCGCGGGGGGGGGCAGATACGCAGTATTTT,CASSIPRGGADTQYF
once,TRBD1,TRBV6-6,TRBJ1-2,TGTGCCAGCAGTTGGACAGGGGGCTTAGATGGCTACACCTTC,CASSWTGGLDGYTF
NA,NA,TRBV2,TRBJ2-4,TGTGCCAGCAGCGACGCACCAATGGGCACTGGAGGCATTCAGTACTTC,CASSDAPMGTGGIQYF
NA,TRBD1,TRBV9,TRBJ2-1,TGTGCCAGCAGCGCGGGCGGGACAGGGGTCTACAATGAGCAGTTCTTC,CASSAGGTGVYNEQFF
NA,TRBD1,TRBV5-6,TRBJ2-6,TGTGCCAGCAGCTTGGACAGGGGACCGTCTGGGGCCAACGTCCTGACTTTC,CASSLDRGPSGANVLTF
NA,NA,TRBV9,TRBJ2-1,TGTGCCAGCAGCGTGACAGCGGGACAATACAATGAGCAGTTCTTC,CASSVTAGQYNEQFF
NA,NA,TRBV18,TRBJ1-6,TGTGCCAGCTCACCAAATCAAAATACAGCGAATAATTCACCCCTCCACTTT,CASSPNQNTANNSPLHF
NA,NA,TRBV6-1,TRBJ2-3,TGTGCCAGCCAGTCCGCAGATACGCAGTATTTT,CASQSADTQYF
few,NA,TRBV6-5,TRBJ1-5,TGTGCCAGCAGCCTTAGGTTCAATCAGCCCCAGCATTTT,CASSLRFNQPQHF
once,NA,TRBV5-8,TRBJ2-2,TGTGCCAGCAGCTTGGCCAGGATGAACACCGGGGAGCTGTTTTTT,CASSLARMNTGELFF
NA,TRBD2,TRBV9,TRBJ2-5,TGTGCCAGCAGCGTAGAACTAGCGGGAGGGCTGGAGGAAGAGACCCAGTACTTC,CASSVELAGGLEEETQYF
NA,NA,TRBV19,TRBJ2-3,TGTGCCAGTAGTATAGATCGGGGCACAGATACGCAGTATTTT,CASSIDRGTDTQYF
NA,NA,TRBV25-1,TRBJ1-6,TGTGCCAGTGTCGGGTCTATCGATAATTCACCCCTCCACTTT,CASVGSIDNSPLHF
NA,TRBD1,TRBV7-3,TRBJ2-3,TGTGCCAGCAGCTTAATGGCCCCCGGGACAGGAGGTTCCACAGATACGCAGTATTTT,CASSLMAPGTGGSTDTQYF
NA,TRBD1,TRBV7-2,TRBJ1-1,TGTGCCAGCAGCTCAGTCCCGGGACAGGGTTGGGGAGCTTTCTTT,CASSSVPGQGWGAFF
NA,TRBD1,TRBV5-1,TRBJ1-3,TGCGCCAGCAGCTTGGGTCCGGGACAGGGTTTGTCGCGGGGAAACACCATATATTTT,CASSLGPGQGLSRGNTIYF
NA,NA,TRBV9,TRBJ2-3,TGTGCCAGCAGCGTCGACTCCCAAGGTCGGGATACGCAGTATTTT,CASSVDSQGRDTQYF
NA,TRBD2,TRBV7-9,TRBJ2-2,TGTGCCAGCAGCCCGCGGACTAGCGGGAGGACCGGGGAGCTGTTTTTT,CASSPRTSGRTGELFF
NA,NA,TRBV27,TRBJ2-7,TGTGCCAGCAGCCCCTCACTCTCGGTTAGCTCCTACGAGCAGTACTTC,CASSPSLSVSSYEQYF
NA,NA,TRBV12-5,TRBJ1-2,TGTGCTAGTGGTCAAAGCGCCTATGGCTACACCTTC,CASGQSAYGYTF
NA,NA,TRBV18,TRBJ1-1,TGTGCCAGCTCACTTGTGCCACCGAACACTGAAGCTTTCTTT,CASSLVPPNTEAFF
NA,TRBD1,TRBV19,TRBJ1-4,TGTGCCAGTAGTCGCCCGGGGACAGGGGGCAAGGCTAATGAAAAACTGTTTTTT,CASSRPGTGGKANEKLFF
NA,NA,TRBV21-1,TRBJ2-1,TGTGCCAGCAGCAGACTACACCATTCCGACAATGAGCAGTTCTTC,CASSRLHHSDNEQFF
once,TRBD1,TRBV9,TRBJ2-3,TGTGCCAGCAGCGTCGACAGGGGATTTGTGGATACGCAGTATTTT,CASSVDRGFVDTQYF
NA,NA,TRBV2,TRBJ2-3,TGTGCCAGCAGTGAATCCAGGGTACAAGATACGCAGTATTTT,CASSESRVQDTQYF
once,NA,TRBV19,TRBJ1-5,TGTGCCAGTCTACCGGTCGCGGGGAACCAGCCCCAGCATTTT,CASLPVAGNQPQHF
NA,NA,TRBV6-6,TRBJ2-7,TGTGCCAGCAGTCAGTGGACCGGCTACGAGCAGTACTTC,CASSQWTGYEQYF
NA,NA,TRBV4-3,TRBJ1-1,TGCGCCAGCAGCCAGGGCAGGGTGGAGACCACTGAAGCTTTCTTT,CASSQGRVETTEAFF
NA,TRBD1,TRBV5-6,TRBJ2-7,TGTGCCAGCAGCGCCCGGGACAGGCATAGCTCCTACGAGCAGTACTTC,CASSARDRHSSYEQYF
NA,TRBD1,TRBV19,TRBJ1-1,TGTGCCAGTATGGACCAGGGGGGTTTGAGTGAAGCTTTCTTT,CASMDQGGLSEAFF
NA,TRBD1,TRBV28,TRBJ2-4,TGTGCCAGTCTGGGACAGGGGGCTGTGGGGGCCAAAAACATTCAGTACTTC,CASLGQGAVGAKNIQYF
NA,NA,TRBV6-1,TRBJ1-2,TGTGCCAGCAGACCCGACTCAGGGTATGGCTACACCTTC,CASRPDSGYGYTF
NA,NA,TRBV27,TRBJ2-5,TGTGCCAGCAGAGCACAAGGGGCCGAGACCCAGTACTTC,CASRAQGAETQYF
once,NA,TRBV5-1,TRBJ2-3,TGCGCCAGCGGAACTGGGAGTGGGGCCTCCACAGATACGCAGTATTTT,CASGTGSGASTDTQYF
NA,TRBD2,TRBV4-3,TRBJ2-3,TGCGCCAGCAGCCAAGGGATGGGGCGGGGGGCAACCCTCTACACAGATACGCAGTATTTT,CASSQGMGRGATLYTDTQYF
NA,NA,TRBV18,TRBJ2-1,TGTGCCAGCTCACTTGAGGGGGTCTCCTACAATGAGCAGTTCTTC,CASSLEGVSYNEQFF
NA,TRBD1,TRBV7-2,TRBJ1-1,TGTGCCAGCAGCTCACGAACTCGGGACAGGGGGGCTGAAGCTTTCTTT,CASSSRTRDRGAEAFF
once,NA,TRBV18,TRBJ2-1,TGTGCCAGCTCACCGTCCGCGTTCTACAATGAGCAGTTCTTC,CASSPSAFYNEQFF
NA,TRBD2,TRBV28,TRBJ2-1,TGTGCCAGCAGCTTTGGTGAGGGACTAGCGGGGGTTGAGCAGTTCTTC,CASSFGEGLAGVEQFF
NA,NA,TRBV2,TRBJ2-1,TGTGCCAGCGGGCGACACCAATACAATGAGCAGTTCTTC,CASGRHQYNEQFF
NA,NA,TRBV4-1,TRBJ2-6,TGCGCCAGCAGCCAAGAAGACAGGCCTGGGGCCAACGTCCTGACTTTC,CASSQEDRPGANVLTF
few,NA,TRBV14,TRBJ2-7,TGTGCCAGCAGCCTTGCGAACGAGCAGTACTTC,CASSLANEQYF
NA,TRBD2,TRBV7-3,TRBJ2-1,TGTGCCAGCATTTCCGGGAGGGCCTCCTACAATGAGCAGTTCTTC,CASISGRASYNEQFF
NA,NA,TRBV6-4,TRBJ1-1,TGTGCCAGCAGTACCCAGGCGGGCACTGAAGCTTTCTTT,CASSTQAGTEAFF